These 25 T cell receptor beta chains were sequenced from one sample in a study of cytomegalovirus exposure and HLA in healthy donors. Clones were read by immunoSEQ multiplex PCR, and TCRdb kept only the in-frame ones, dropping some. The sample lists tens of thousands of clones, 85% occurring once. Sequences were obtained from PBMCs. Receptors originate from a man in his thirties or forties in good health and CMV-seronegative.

CDR3 nucleotide sequence: TGTGCCACCAGCAGAGCCGTCAGTGGGAACACTGAAGCTTTCTTT. Its translation: CATSRAVSGNTEAFF. This sequence joins TRBV15 and TRBJ1-1; D unresolved. The CDR3 is made up of 15 amino acids. Germline V gene data show CDR1 as LNHNV and CDR2 as YYDKDF (reference sequence). V was pared by 1 base and J by 1 base, with 10 bases between.

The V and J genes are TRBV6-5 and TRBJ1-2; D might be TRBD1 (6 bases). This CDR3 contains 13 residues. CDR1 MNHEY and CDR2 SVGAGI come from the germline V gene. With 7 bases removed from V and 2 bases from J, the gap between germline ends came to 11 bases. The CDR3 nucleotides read TGTGCCAGCACGATTGGACAGAACTATGGCTACACCTTC. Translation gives CASTIGQNYGYTF.

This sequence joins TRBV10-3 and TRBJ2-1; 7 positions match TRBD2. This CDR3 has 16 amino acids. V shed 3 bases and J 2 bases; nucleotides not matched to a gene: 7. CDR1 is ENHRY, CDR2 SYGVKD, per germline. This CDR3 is CAISDGGRLAYNEQFF. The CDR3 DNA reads TGTGCCATCAGTGACGGGGGGAGATTAGCCTACAATGAGCAGTTCTTC.

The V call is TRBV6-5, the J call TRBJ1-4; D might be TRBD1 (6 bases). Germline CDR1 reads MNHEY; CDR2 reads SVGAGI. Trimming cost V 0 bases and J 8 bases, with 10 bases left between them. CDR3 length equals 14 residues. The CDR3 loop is CASSYSTGGEKLFF. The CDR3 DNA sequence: TGTGCCAGCAGTTACTCGACAGGAGGCGAAAAACTGTTTTTT.

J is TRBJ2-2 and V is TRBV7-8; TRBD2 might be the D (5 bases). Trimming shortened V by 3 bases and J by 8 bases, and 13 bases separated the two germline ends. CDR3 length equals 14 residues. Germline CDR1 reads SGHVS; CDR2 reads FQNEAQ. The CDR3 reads CASSFLVASGELFF. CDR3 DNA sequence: TGTGCCAGCAGCTTCCTTGTAGCGTCTGGGGAGCTGTTTTTT.

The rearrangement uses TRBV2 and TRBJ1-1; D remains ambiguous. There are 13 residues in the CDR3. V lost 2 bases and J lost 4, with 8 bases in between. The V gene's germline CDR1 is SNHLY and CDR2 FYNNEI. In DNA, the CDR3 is TGTGCCAGCAGTGAAATGGCTCTCACTGAAGCTTTCTTT. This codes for CASSEMALTEAFF.

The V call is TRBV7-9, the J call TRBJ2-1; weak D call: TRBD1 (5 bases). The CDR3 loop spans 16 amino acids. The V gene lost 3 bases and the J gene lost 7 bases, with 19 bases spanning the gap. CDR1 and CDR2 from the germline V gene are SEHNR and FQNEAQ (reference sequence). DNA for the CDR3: TGTGCCAGCAGCTTTTTCGGGTTGCATCAGGGTAATGAGCAGTTCTTC. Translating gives CASSFFGLHQGNEQFF.

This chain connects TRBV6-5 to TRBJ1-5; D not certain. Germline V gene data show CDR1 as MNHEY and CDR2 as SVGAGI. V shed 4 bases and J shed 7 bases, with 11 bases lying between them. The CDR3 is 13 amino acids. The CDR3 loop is CASSSDPRQPQHF. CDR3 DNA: TGTGCCAGCAGTTCAGACCCTAGACAGCCCCAGCATTTT.

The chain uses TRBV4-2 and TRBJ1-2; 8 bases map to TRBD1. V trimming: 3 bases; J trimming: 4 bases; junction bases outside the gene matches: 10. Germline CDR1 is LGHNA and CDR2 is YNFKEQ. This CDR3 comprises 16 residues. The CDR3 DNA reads TGTGCCAGCAGCCACCCGGACAGGGCTGTTGGCTATGGCTACACCTTC. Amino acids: CASSHPDRAVGYGYTF.

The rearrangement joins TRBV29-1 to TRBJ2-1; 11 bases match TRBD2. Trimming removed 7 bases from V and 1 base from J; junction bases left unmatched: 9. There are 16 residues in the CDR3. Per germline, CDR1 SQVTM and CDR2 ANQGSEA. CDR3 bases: TGCAGCGGATGGACTAGCGGGCTTACTTCCTACAATGAGCAGTTCTTC. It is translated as CSGWTSGLTSYNEQFF.

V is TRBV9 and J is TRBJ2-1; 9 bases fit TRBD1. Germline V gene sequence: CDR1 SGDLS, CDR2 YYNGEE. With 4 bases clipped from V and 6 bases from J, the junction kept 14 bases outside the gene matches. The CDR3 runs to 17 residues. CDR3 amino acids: CASSPGQGRAPGNEQFF. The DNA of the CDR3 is TGTGCCAGCAGCCCGGGACAGGGACGGGCACCGGGCAATGAGCAGTTCTTC.

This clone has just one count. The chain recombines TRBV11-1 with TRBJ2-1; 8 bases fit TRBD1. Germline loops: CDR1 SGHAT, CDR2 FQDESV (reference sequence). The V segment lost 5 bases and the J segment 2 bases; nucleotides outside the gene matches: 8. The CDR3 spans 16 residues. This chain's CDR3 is CASSGTQGAPYNEQFF. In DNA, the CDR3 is TGTGCCAGCAGCGGAACTCAGGGGGCGCCCTACAATGAGCAGTTCTTC.

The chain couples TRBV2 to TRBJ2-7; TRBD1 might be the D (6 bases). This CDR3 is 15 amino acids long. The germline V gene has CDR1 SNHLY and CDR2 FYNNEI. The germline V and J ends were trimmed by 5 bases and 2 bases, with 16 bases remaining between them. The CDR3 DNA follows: TGTGCCAGCAGTCCCAACCCCGGACAGACCTACGAGCAGTACTTC. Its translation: CASSPNPGQTYEQYF.

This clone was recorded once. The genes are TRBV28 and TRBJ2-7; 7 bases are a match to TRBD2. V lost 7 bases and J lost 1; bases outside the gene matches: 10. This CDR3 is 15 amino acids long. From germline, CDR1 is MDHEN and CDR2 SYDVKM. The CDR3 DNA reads TGTGCCAGCATCACAAGCGGGACCGAATCCTACGAGCAGTACTTC. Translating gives CASITSGTESYEQYF.

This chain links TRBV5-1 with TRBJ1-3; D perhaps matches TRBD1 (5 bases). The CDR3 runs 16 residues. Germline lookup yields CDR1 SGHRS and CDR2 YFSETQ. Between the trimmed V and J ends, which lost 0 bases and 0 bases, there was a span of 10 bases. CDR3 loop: CASSLGGTGSGNTIYF. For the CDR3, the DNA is TGCGCCAGCAGCTTGGGTGGAACAGGCTCTGGAAACACCATATATTTT.

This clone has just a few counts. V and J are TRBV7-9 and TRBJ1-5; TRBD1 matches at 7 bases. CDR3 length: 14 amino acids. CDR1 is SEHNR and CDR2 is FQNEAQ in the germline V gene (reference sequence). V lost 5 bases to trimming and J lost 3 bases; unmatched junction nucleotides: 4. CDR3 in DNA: TGTGCCAGCAGCCCCGGACAGGCCAATCAGCCCCAGCATTTT. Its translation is CASSPGQANQPQHF.

The CDR3 is CVDRKGLISGANVLTF. In DNA form, the CDR3 reads TGTGTCGACCGGAAGGGACTAATCTCTGGGGCCAACGTCCTGACTTTC. The rearrangement joins TRBV11-2 to TRBJ2-6; 7 nucleotides agree with TRBD2. Germline values: CDR1 SGHAT, CDR2 FQNNGV. The CDR3 has 16 residues.

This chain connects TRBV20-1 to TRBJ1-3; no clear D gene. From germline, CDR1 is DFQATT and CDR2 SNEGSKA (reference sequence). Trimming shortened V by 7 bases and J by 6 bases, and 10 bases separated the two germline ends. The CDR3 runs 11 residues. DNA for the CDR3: TGCAGTGTTTGGGCGCAAAACACCATATATTTT. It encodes CSVWAQNTIYF.

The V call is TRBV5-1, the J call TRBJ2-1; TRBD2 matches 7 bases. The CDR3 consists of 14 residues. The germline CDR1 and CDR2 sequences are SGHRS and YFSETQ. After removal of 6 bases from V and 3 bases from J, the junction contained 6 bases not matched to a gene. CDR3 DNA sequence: TGCGCCAGCACGGGGGGTGGGAGCTACAATGAGCAGTTCTTC. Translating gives CASTGGGSYNEQFF.

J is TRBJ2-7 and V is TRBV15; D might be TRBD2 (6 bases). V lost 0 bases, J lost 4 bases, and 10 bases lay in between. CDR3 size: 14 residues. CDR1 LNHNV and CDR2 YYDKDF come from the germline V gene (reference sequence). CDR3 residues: CATSRDGGEYEQYF. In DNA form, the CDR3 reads TGTGCCACCAGCAGAGACGGGGGAGAGTACGAGCAGTACTTC.

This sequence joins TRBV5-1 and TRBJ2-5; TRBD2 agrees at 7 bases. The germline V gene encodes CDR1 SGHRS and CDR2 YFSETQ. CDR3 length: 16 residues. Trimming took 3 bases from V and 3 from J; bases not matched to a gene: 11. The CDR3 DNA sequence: TGCGCCAGCAGCTCCTACCAAAGCGGGGAAAAAGAGACCCAGTACTTC. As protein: CASSSYQSGEKETQYF.

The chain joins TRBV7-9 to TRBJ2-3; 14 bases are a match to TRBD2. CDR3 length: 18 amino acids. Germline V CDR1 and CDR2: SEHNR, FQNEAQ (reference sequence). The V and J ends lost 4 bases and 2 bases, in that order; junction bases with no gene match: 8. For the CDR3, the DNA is TGTGCCAGCAGCTCCGGACTAGCGGGGGGTCCTCACACAGATACGCAGTATTTT. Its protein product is CASSSGLAGGPHTDTQYF.

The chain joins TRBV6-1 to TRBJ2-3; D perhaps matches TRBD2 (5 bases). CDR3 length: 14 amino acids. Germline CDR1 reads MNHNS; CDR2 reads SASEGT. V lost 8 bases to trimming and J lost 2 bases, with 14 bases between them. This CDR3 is CASSTGRSTDTQYF. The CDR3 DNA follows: TGTGCCAGCTCTACGGGGAGATCCACAGATACGCAGTATTTT.

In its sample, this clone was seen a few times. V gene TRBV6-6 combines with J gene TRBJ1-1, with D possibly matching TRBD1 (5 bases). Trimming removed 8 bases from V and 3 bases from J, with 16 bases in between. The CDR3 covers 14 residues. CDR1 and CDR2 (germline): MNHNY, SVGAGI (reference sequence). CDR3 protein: CASGRGTIDTEAFF. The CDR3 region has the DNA TGTGCCAGCGGGAGAGGGACTATCGACACTGAAGCTTTCTTT.

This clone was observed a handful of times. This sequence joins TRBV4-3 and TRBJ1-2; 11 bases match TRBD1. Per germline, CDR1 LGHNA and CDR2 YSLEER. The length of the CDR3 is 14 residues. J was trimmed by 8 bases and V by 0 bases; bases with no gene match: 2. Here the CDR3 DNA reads TGCGCCAGCAGCCAAGATCGGACAGGGGGCGGCTACACCTTC. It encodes CASSQDRTGGGYTF.